Presented here are 8 T cell receptor beta chains from one specimen sequenced in a study of blood T cell repertoires in COVID-19. TCRdb keeps only in-frame clones here, not all; method: immunoSEQ multiplex PCR. Among about 130,000 clones listed, about 91% were seen once. What was sequenced was peripheral blood. Receptor source: a man over 45 with acute or convalescent COVID-19.

The J gene is TRBJ1-2, the V gene TRBV11-2; 7 nucleotides agree with TRBD1. Germline-derived CDR1 and CDR2 are SGHAT and FQNNGV. V dropped 3 bases and J dropped 8; count of bases not matched to a gene: 9. This CDR3 contains 14 residues. The CDR3 DNA reads as TGTGCCAGCAGCTTGTACCCAGGGGGTTCGGGCTACACCTTC. This sequence encodes CASSLYPGGSGYTF. Together with reference TRBV11-2 and TRBJ1-2, the CDR3 gives the full variable domain: EAGVAQSPRYKIIEKRQSVAFWCNPISGHATLYWYQQILGQGPKLLIQFQNNGVVDDSQLPKDRFSAERLKGVDSTLKIQPAKLEDSAVYLCASSLYPGGSGYTFGSGTRLTVV.

This chain links TRBV5-1 with TRBJ2-7; D is uncertain. The CDR3 spans 13 residues. Deletions cut 0 bases from V and 8 bases from J, with 12 bases between. Per the germline V gene, CDR1 is SGHRS and CDR2 is YFSETQ. CDR3 amino acids: CASSLAEVSKQYF. CDR3 bases: TGCGCCAGCAGCTTGGCCGAGGTCAGCAAGCAGTACTTC. The whole variable domain, filled in from reference TRBV5-1 and TRBJ2-7, reads KAGVTQTPRYLIKTRGQQVTLSCSPISGHRSVSWYQQTPGQGLQFLFEYFSETQRNKGNFPGRFSGRQFSNSRSEMNVSTLELGDSALYLCASSLAEVSKQYFGPGTRLTVT.

CDR3 DNA: TGTGCCAGCAGCTTGCTAACCGGGACTAGCGGAAATGAGCAGTTCTTC. Translation gives CASSLLTGTSGNEQFF. V is TRBV7-9 and J is TRBJ2-1, with TRBD2 matching over 11 bases. The germline V gene has CDR1 SEHNR and CDR2 FQNEAQ (reference sequence). Germline trimming cut 3 bases from V and 7 bases from J; bases unmatched to any gene: 8. The CDR3 length is 16 residues.

Regarding this clone: This specimen includes other DNA sequences encoding the same CDR3. The gene calls are TRBV11-2 and TRBJ1-1, with D possibly matching TRBD1 (6 bases). CDR1 and CDR2 (germline): SGHAT, FQNNGV. With 4 bases removed from V and 2 bases from J, the gap between germline ends came to 8 bases. The CDR3 length is 13 residues. CDR3 DNA sequence: TGTGCCAGCAGCTCGGACAGAAACACTGAAGCTTTCTTT. Translating gives CASSSDRNTEAFF.

This clone was seen more than once but under ten times. The chain combines TRBV15 with TRBJ2-6; D unresolved. V lost 8 bases and J lost 2, with 16 bases in between. CDR1 is LNHNV and CDR2 is YYDKDF in the germline V gene (reference sequence). This CDR3 has 16 amino acids. The CDR3 protein is CATHSRFLAGANVLTF. DNA for the CDR3: TGTGCCACCCACAGTAGATTCCTGGCTGGGGCCAACGTCCTGACTTTC.

The gene calls are TRBV11-2 and TRBJ1-1; maybe TRBD1 (5 bases). This CDR3 is 12 amino acids long. V was clipped by 4 bases and J by 6 bases, with 9 bases between them. CDR1 and CDR2 from the germline V gene are SGHAT and FQNNGV. The CDR3 DNA reads as TGTGCCAGCAGCTCCGGGGGTGCTGAAGCTTTCTTT. It codes for CASSSGGAEAFF.

This clone was observed a handful of times. This rearrangement joins TRBV25-1 to TRBJ1-3, with unresolved D. Germline V lookup: CDR1 MGHDK, CDR2 SYGVNS. This CDR3 has 14 residues. V shed 8 bases and J shed 5 bases, with 16 bases lying between them. The CDR3 DNA reads as TGTGCCAGCGGGCCTGGGGAGGAAAGAAACACCATATATTTT. This sequence encodes CASGPGEERNTIYF.

This clone was seen only once. This rearrangement joins TRBV2 to TRBJ1-1; 9 positions agree with TRBD1. CDR1 and CDR2 from the germline V gene are SNHLY and FYNNEI. Losses at the gene ends were 4 bases for V and 5 bases for J; bases not matched to a gene: 2. The CDR3 spans 13 residues. CDR3 protein: CASSGQGGTEAFF. CDR3 nucleotides: TGTGCCAGCAGTGGACAGGGGGGGACTGAAGCTTTCTTT.